The T cell receptor beta chain described here comes from a study of control samples from healthy donors and cancer patients (dated by TCRdb to about 2020). Receptor libraries were prepared by the immunoSEQ multiplex PCR assay. TCRdb holds this immuneACCESS table with in-frame rearrangements only. Some clones are missing; in checked studies, unresolved V genes explain under half, and the rest has no known cause. The table for this sample lists around 110,000 clones; more than 70% of them were counted only once. The biggest ten clones account for around 2.5% of the sample. As regards this clone: What antigen it recognizes has not been identified. Base qualities are not recorded, but no much larger clone differs from it by a single base.

For CDR1 and CDR2, the germline V gene lists MGHDK and SYGVNS. The CDR3, cysteine through phenylalanine, is 14 amino acids long. The entry retains the CDR3 DNA only, 42 bases that are in frame from base 1. V is trimmed back by 5 bases and J by 4 bases, and the junction contains 7 bases that no gene match accounts for. The source of this sequence is a woman aged 70-85 years in good health. Sequencing was performed on blood. Recombination connected TRBV25-1 to TRBJ1-2, with 7 bases aligning to TRBD1. The sequence in DNA is TGTGCCAGCAGTCGACAGGGAGGCAGCTATGGCTACACCTTC. The encoded protein is CASSRQGGSYGYTF.